A selection of T cell receptor beta chains follows, all from one sample in a study of blood T cell repertoires in COVID-19. The table came from immunoSEQ multiplex PCR; TCRdb's copy has only in-frame clones and leaves some out. The sample has some 190,000 clones; around nine tenths are singletons. Sequencing input: peripheral blood. The receptors were gathered from a young man with active or convalescent COVID-19. The CDR3 runs from the conserved cysteine through the conserved F or W. A D gene is named only where the DNA matches it firmly.

J gene: TRBJ2-7
D gene: .
V gene: TRBV6-6
CDR3 protein: CASSYLQQGPYEQYF

J gene: TRBJ1-1
D gene: .
V gene: TRBV6-5
CDR3 protein: CASSYDRNLNTEAFF

J gene: TRBJ1-5
D gene: TRBD1
V gene: TRBV7-8
CDR3 protein: CASSRTGLDQPQHF

J gene: TRBJ2-6
D gene: TRBD1
V gene: TRBV29-1
CDR3 protein: CSVGFGTGGSGANVLTF

J gene: TRBJ2-7
D gene: .
V gene: TRBV5-4
CDR3 protein: CASSLDSSSYEQYF

J gene: TRBJ2-3
D gene: .
V gene: TRBV5-1
CDR3 protein: CASSLGGTPEDTQYF

J gene: TRBJ1-3
D gene: .
V gene: TRBV6-5
CDR3 protein: CASTQQGSGNTIYF

J gene: TRBJ1-6
D gene: .
V gene: TRBV6-1
CDR3 protein: CASSEPKVSSYNSPLHF

J gene: TRBJ2-7
D gene: TRBD2
V gene: TRBV6-6
CDR3 protein: CASISSGSHEQYF

J gene: TRBJ1-5
D gene: .
V gene: TRBV19
CDR3 protein: CASSPRAQQGQPQHF

J gene: TRBJ2-7
D gene: .
V gene: TRBV2
CDR3 protein: CASSDPPPGAYEQYF

J gene: TRBJ2-7
D gene: TRBD2
V gene: TRBV7-9
CDR3 protein: CASSLREGRYEQYF

J gene: TRBJ1-3
D gene: .
V gene: TRBV2
CDR3 protein: CASRADQNTIYF

J gene: TRBJ2-7
D gene: TRBD1
V gene: TRBV6-5
CDR3 protein: CASRPDRFSYEQYF

J gene: TRBJ1-2
D gene: TRBD1
V gene: TRBV30
CDR3 protein: CAWSVPGQGLDGYTF

J gene: TRBJ1-6
D gene: .
V gene: TRBV19
CDR3 protein: CASTPQGKSYNSPLHF

J gene: TRBJ1-5
D gene: .
V gene: TRBV6-2/TRBV6-3
CDR3 protein: CASSQGGAGQPQHF

J gene: TRBJ2-5
D gene: .
V gene: TRBV5-5
CDR3 protein: CASSRQDLETQYF

J gene: TRBJ2-1
D gene: TRBD2
V gene: TRBV28
CDR3 protein: CASSSWEREPTSSYNEQFF

J gene: TRBJ1-4
D gene: TRBD1
V gene: TRBV5-5
CDR3 protein: CASSERTGAPIEKLFF

J gene: TRBJ2-3
D gene: .
V gene: TRBV7-2
CDR3 protein: CASSLARFTDTQYF

J gene: TRBJ2-7
D gene: .
V gene: TRBV19
CDR3 protein: CASGGIYEQYF

J gene: TRBJ2-5
D gene: TRBD2
V gene: TRBV5-6
CDR3 protein: CASSPGGYQETQYF

J gene: TRBJ2-2
D gene: .
V gene: TRBV5-1
CDR3 protein: CASNLSELNTGELFF

J gene: TRBJ1-3
D gene: .
V gene: TRBV10-1
CDR3 protein: CASRGHRVVSGNTIYF

J gene: TRBJ1-1
D gene: .
V gene: TRBV11-2
CDR3 protein: CASSPLGGGTSEAFF

J gene: TRBJ2-1
D gene: TRBD2
V gene: TRBV28
CDR3 protein: CASSPRGSDNEQFF

J gene: TRBJ2-1
D gene: .
V gene: TRBV28
CDR3 protein: CASSNNRGISYNEQFF

J gene: TRBJ1-1
D gene: .
V gene: TRBV5-1
CDR3 protein: CASSGGTANTEAFF

J gene: TRBJ1-4
D gene: .
V gene: TRBV7-2
CDR3 protein: CASSLSGVTNEKLFF

J gene: TRBJ2-2
D gene: .
V gene: TRBV30
CDR3 protein: CAWSVTGRGGELFF

J gene: TRBJ2-2
D gene: .
V gene: TRBV9
CDR3 protein: CASSVGGGTGELFF

J gene: TRBJ2-7
D gene: TRBD1
V gene: TRBV29-1
CDR3 protein: CSGWDSPYEQYF

J gene: TRBJ2-2
D gene: .
V gene: TRBV30
CDR3 protein: CAWSPGTGELFF

J gene: TRBJ2-1
D gene: .
V gene: TRBV2
CDR3 protein: CASSSEGGAEQFF

J gene: TRBJ1-2
D gene: TRBD1
V gene: TRBV5-6
CDR3 protein: CASSLPTGGGYGYTF

J gene: TRBJ1-3
D gene: .
V gene: TRBV28
CDR3 protein: CASSPLRNTIYF

J gene: TRBJ1-2
D gene: .
V gene: TRBV7-3
CDR3 protein: CASSLNPGFGYTF

J gene: TRBJ1-1
D gene: .
V gene: TRBV30
CDR3 protein: CAWSVRQEAFF

J gene: TRBJ1-5
D gene: TRBD1
V gene: TRBV6-2/TRBV6-3
CDR3 protein: CASSYPGGGQPQHF

J gene: TRBJ1-4
D gene: TRBD1
V gene: TRBV6-6
CDR3 protein: CASSTGTDRGHEKLFF

J gene: TRBJ2-3
D gene: TRBD2
V gene: TRBV6-4
CDR3 protein: CASSPTSGGTDTQYF

J gene: TRBJ2-7
D gene: .
V gene: TRBV6-6
CDR3 protein: CASSYRSHEQYF

J gene: TRBJ1-2
D gene: TRBD1
V gene: TRBV6-5
CDR3 protein: CASSKSTGRHYGYTF

J gene: TRBJ1-1
D gene: .
V gene: TRBV7-6
CDR3 protein: CASSLGSGHTEAFF

J gene: TRBJ2-1
D gene: TRBD1
V gene: TRBV11-2
CDR3 protein: CASSSRTGAYNEQFF

J gene: TRBJ1-1
D gene: TRBD1
V gene: TRBV6-4
CDR3 protein: CASSETGENTEAFF

J gene: TRBJ2-4
D gene: TRBD1
V gene: TRBV10-3
CDR3 protein: CAISESLDRGAKNIQYF

J gene: TRBJ2-7
D gene: .
V gene: TRBV7-9
CDR3 protein: CASSATENYEQYF

J gene: TRBJ1-6
D gene: TRBD1
V gene: TRBV11-2
CDR3 protein: CASSLSLTGTGNRSPLHF

J gene: TRBJ2-2
D gene: TRBD2
V gene: TRBV18
CDR3 protein: CASSPLAGDTGELFF

J gene: TRBJ1-1
D gene: TRBD1
V gene: TRBV12-3/TRBV12-4
CDR3 protein: CASSLQGGGEAFF

J gene: TRBJ2-3
D gene: TRBD1
V gene: TRBV2
CDR3 protein: CASLPGQGSDTQYF

J gene: TRBJ2-5
D gene: .
V gene: TRBV11-2
CDR3 protein: CASSFRGSGVETQYF

J gene: TRBJ2-7
D gene: TRBD1
V gene: TRBV9
CDR3 protein: CASSVRLQGAMDEQYF